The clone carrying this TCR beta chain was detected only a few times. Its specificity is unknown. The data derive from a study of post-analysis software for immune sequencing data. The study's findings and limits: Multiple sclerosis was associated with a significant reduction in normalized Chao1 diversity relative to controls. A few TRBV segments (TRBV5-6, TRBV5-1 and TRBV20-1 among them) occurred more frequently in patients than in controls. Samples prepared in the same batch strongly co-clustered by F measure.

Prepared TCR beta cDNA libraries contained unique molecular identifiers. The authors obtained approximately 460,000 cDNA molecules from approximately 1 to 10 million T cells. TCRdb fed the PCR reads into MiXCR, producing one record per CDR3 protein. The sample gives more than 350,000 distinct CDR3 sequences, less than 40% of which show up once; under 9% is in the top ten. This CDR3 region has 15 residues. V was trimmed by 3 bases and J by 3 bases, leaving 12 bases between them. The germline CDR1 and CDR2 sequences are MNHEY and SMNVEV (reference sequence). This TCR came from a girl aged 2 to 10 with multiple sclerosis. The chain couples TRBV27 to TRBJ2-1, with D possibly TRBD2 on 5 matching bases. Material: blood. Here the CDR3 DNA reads TGTGCCAGCAGTTTGAGCGGAGACCTCTACAATGAGCAGTTCTTC. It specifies CASSLSGDLYNEQFF.